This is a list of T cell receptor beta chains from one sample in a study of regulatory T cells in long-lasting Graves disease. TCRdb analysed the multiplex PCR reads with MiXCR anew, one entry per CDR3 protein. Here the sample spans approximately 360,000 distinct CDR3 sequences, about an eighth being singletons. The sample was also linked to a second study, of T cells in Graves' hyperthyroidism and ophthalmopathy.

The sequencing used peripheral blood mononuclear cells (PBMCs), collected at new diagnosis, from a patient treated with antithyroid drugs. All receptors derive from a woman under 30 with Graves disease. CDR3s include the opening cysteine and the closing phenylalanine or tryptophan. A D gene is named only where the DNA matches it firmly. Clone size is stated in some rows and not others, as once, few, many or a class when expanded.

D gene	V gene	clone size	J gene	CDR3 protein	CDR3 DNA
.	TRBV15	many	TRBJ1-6	CATSAADNSPLHF	TGTGCCACCTCGGCAGCTGATAATTCACCCCTCCACTTT
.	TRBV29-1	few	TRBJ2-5	CSATHGQSQETQYF	TGCAGCGCGACCCATGGACAGTCCCAAGAGACCCAGTACTTC
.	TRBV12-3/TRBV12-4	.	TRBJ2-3	CASSFGPSPADTQYF	TGTGCCAGCAGTTTCGGGCCCTCCCCGGCGGATACGCAGTATTTT
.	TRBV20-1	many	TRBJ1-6	CSAGRAGVSPLHF	TGCAGTGCTGGGAGAGCAGGGGTATCACCCCTCCACTTT
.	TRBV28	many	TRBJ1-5	CASSLNGRVAQPQHF	TGTGCCAGCAGTTTAAACGGCAGGGTCGCCCAGCCCCAGCATTTT
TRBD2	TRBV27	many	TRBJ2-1	CASSETSGFTYNEQFF	TGTGCCAGCAGCGAGACTAGCGGGTTTACCTACAATGAGCAGTTCTTC
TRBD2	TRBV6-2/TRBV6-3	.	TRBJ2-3	CASKSGGGADTQYF	TGTGCCAGCAAGAGCGGGGGAGGCGCAGATACGCAGTATTTT
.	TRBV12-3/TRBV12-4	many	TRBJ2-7	CASSLQQAGSYEQYF	TGTGCCAGCAGTTTACAACAGGCGGGATCCTACGAGCAGTACTTC
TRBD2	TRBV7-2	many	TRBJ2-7	CASSLWSGAYDEQYF	TGTGCCAGCAGCTTATGGAGCGGGGCGTACGACGAGCAGTACTTC
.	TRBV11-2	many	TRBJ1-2	CASSSYRDLANYGYTF	TGTGCCAGCAGCTCATACCGGGACCTAGCTAACTATGGCTACACCTTC
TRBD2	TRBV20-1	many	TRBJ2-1	CSAPFIGGGRYNEQFF	TGCAGTGCTCCCTTTATCGGGGGGGGTAGGTACAATGAGCAGTTCTTC
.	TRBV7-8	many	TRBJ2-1	CASSLVVRELVGNEQFF	TGTGCCAGCAGCTTAGTGGTTAGGGAGCTCGTGGGCAATGAGCAGTTCTTC
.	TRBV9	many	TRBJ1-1	CASSVGEKPNTEAFF	TGTGCCAGCAGCGTAGGTGAAAAACCGAACACTGAAGCTTTCTTT
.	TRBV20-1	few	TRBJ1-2	CSARYPGISYGYTF	TGCAGTGCTAGATACCCAGGGATCAGCTATGGCTACACCTTC
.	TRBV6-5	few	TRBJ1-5	CASSYSVASSQPQHF	TGTGCCAGCAGTTACTCGGTGGCCAGTAGTCAGCCCCAGCATTTT
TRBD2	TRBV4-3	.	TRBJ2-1	CASSQGEAGLAGTYPFNEQFF	TGCGCCAGCAGCCAAGGGGAGGCGGGACTAGCGGGAACATATCCCTTTAATGAGCAGTTCTTC
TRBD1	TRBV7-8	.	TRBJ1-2	CASNPSIQGGGYTF	TGTGCCAGCAACCCCTCGATACAGGGGGGAGGCTACACCTTC
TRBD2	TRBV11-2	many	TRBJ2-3	CASSLGLAGVATQYF	TGTGCCAGCAGCTTAGGTCTAGCGGGAGTCGCTACGCAGTATTTT
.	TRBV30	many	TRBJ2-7	CAWSVPRLTNSYEQYF	TGTGCCTGGAGTGTCCCTCGGCTGACAAACTCCTACGAGCAGTACTTC
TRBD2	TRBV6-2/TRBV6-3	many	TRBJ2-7	CASSYSISGTYEQYF	TGTGCCAGCAGTTACTCGATCAGCGGGACCTACGAGCAGTACTTC
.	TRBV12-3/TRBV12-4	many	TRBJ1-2	CASSLSGDGYTF	TGTGCCAGCAGTTTATCCGGGGATGGCTACACCTTC
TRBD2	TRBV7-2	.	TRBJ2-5	CASSPGTSGIRQETQYF	TGTGCCAGCAGCCCGGGGACTAGCGGGATACGGCAAGAGACCCAGTACTTC
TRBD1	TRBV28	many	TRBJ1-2	CAISTGVFGYTF	TGTGCCATTTCGACAGGGGTATTTGGCTACACCTTC
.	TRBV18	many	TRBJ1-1	CASSTSAAINTEAFF	TGTGCCAGCTCAACCTCAGCGGCTATTAACACTGAAGCTTTCTTT
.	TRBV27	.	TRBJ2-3	CASSDAGPGTQYF	TGTGCCAGCAGTGATGCAGGGCCGGGTACGCAGTATTTT
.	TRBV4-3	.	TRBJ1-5	CASSQAVGSNQPQHF	TGCGCCAGCAGCCAAGCCGTGGGTAGCAATCAGCCCCAGCATTTT
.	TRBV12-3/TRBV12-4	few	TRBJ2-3	CASSFRYRGDTQYF	TGTGCCAGCAGTTTCCGCTACCGGGGGGATACGCAGTATTTT
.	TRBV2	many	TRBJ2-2	CASGGVGDLINTGELFF	TGTGCCAGCGGAGGGGTAGGGGACCTAATCAACACCGGGGAGCTGTTTTTT
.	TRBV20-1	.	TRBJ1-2	CSASHFYGYTF	TGCAGTGCCTCACACTTCTATGGCTACACCTTC
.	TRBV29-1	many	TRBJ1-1	CSVLQLPEAFF	TGCAGCGTCTTACAGCTACCTGAAGCTTTCTTT
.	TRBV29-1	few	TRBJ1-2	CSVVVTQYYGYTF	TGCAGCGTTGTTGTCACCCAGTACTATGGCTACACCTTC
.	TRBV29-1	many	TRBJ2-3	CSVQGQKALPDTQYF	TGCAGCGTTCAAGGCCAGAAAGCGTTGCCAGATACGCAGTATTTT
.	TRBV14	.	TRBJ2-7	CASSPRRGLYEQYF	TGTGCCAGCTCACCCCGCCGAGGCCTCTACGAGCAGTACTTC
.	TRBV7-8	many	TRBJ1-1	CASSLEIITPEAFF	TGTGCCAGCAGCTTAGAGATCATCACTCCTGAAGCTTTCTTT
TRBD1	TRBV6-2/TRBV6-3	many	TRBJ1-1	CASSYGTANTEAFF	TGTGCCAGCAGTTACGGGACAGCGAACACTGAAGCTTTCTTT
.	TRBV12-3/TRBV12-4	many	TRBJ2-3	CASSLIQVVGLGAQYF	TGTGCCAGCAGTTTGATCCAGGTAGTTGGCCTCGGTGCGCAGTATTTT
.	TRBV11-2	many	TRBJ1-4	CASSLEIWSTNEKLFF	TGTGCCAGCAGCTTAGAGATTTGGTCAACTAATGAAAAACTGTTTTTT
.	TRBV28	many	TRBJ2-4	CASRGGGVTKNIQYF	TGTGCCAGCAGAGGGGGAGGGGTAACCAAAAACATTCAGTACTTC
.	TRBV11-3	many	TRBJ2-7	CASSLGPMGYEQYF	TGTGCCAGCAGCCTGGGACCCATGGGCTACGAGCAGTACTTC
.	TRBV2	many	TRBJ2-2	CASSEHSETGELFF	TGTGCCAGCAGTGAGCACAGCGAAACCGGGGAGCTGTTTTTT
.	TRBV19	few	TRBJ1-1	CASSIVESTEAFF	TGTGCCAGTAGTATCGTGGAGAGCACTGAAGCTTTCTTT
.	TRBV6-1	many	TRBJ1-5	CATSRIDNQPQHF	TGTGCCACCTCCCGTATCGACAATCAGCCCCAGCATTTT
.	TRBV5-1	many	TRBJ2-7	CASSLDITYEQYF	TGCGCCAGCAGCTTGGACATTACCTACGAGCAGTACTTC
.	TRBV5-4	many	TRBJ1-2	CASSTPGPSYGYTF	TGTGCCAGCAGCACTCCGGGACCCAGCTATGGCTACACCTTC
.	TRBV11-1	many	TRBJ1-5	CASSLGPGGANHYQPQHF	TGTGCCAGCAGCTTGGGGCCGGGCGGAGCAAACCATTATCAGCCCCAGCATTTT
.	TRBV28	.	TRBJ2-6	CASSLFPESSGANVLTF	TGTGCCAGCAGTTTATTTCCCGAGAGCTCTGGGGCCAACGTCCTGACTTTC
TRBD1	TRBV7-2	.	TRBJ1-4	CASSTRTGGAGTNEKLFF	TGTGCCAGCAGCACCAGGACAGGGGGCGCGGGAACTAATGAAAAACTGTTTTTT
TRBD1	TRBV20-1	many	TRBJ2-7	CSASISSLGQGAPYEQYF	TGCAGTGCTAGCATCTCCTCACTGGGACAGGGGGCCCCCTACGAGCAGTACTTC
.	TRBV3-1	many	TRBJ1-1	CASSQDPTVKAFF	TGTGCCAGCAGCCAAGATCCAACGGTGAAAGCTTTCTTT
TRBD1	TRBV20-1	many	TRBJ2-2	CSALRDRSNTGELFF	TGCAGTGCTCTCCGGGACAGGTCGAACACCGGGGAGCTGTTTTTT
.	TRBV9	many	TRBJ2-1	CASSVMTVANEQFF	TGTGCCAGCAGCGTGATGACGGTTGCGAATGAGCAGTTCTTC
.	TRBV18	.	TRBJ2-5	CASSPVKEAFQETQYF	TGTGCCAGCTCACCAGTGAAGGAAGCGTTCCAAGAGACCCAGTACTTC
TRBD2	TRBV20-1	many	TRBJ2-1	CSARLRTSGAYNEQFF	TGCAGTGCTCGCCTTAGGACTAGCGGGGCCTACAATGAGCAGTTCTTC
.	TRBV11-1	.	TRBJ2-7	CASSLEIGRELQYF	TGTGCCAGCAGCTTAGAAATTGGGCGGGAACTGCAGTACTTC
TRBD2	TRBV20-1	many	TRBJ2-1	CSAYPRLAGPYNEQFF	TGCAGTGCTTACCCAAGACTAGCGGGCCCCTACAATGAGCAGTTCTTC
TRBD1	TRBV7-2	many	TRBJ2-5	CASSLDLGQEETQYF	TGTGCCAGCAGCTTAGATCTGGGACAGGAAGAGACCCAGTACTTC
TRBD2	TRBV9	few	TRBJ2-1	CASSVYTSGVGNEQFF	TGTGCCAGCAGCGTATATACTAGCGGGGTAGGCAATGAGCAGTTCTTC
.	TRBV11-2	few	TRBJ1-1	CASSPRTGLNPEAFF	TGTGCCAGCAGCCCGAGAACAGGGTTGAACCCTGAAGCTTTCTTT
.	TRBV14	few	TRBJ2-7	CASSQARTRGRESYEQYF	TGTGCCAGCAGCCAAGCCCGAACCAGGGGTCGGGAGTCCTACGAGCAGTACTTC